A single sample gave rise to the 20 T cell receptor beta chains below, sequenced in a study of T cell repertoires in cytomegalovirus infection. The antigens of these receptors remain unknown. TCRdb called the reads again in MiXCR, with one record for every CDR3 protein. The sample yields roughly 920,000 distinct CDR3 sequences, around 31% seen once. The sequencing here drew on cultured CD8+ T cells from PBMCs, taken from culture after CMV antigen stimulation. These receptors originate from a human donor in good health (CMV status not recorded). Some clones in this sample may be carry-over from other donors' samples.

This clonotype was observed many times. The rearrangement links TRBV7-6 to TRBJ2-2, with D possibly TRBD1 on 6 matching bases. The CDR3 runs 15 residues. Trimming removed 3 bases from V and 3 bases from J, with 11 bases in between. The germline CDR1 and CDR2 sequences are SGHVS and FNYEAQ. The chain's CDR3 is CASSFWGLDTGELFF. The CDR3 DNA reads TGTGCCAGCAGCTTCTGGGGGCTCGACACCGGGGAGCTGTTTTTT.

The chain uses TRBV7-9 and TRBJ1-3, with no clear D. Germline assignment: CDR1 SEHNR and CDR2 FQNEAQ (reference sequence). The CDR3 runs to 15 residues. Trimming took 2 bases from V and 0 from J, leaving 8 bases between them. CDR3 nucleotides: TGTGCCAGCAGCTTATTACAGACCTCTGGAAACACCATATATTTT. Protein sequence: CASSLLQTSGNTIYF.

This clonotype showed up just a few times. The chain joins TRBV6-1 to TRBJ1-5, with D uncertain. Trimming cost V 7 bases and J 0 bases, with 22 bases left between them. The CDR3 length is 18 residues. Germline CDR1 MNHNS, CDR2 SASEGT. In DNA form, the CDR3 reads TGTGCCAGCATCCCTCCCCGGGCATCAGGCAGTAGCAATCAGCCCCAGCATTTT. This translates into CASIPPRASGSSNQPQHF.

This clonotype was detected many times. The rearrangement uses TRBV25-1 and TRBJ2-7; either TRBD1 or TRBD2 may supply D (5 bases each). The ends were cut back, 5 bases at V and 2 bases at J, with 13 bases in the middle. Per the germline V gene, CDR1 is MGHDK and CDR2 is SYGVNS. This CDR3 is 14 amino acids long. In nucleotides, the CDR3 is TGTGCCAGCAGTCCCGGCAGGGAGACCTACGAGCAGTACTTC. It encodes CASSPGRETYEQYF.

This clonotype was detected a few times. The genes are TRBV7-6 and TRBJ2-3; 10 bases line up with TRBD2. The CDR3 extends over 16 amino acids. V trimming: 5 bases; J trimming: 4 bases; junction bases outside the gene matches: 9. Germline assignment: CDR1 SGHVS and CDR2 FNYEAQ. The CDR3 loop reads CASSKGLAEHSDTQYF. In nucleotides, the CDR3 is TGTGCCAGCAGCAAAGGACTAGCGGAACACTCAGATACGCAGTATTTT.

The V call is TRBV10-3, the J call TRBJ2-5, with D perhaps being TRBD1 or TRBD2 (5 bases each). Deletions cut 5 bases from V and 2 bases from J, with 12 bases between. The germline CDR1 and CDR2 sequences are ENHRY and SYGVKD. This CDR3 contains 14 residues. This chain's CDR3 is CAISYRGLQETQYF. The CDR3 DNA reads TGTGCCATCAGTTACCGGGGCCTACAAGAGACCCAGTACTTC.

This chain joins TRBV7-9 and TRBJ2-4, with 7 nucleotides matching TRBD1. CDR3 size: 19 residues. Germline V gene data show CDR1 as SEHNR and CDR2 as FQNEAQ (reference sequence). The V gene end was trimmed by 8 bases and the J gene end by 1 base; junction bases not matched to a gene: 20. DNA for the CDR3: TGTGCCAGCCAAGGTTGGACAGGAGATATAAGAGGGGCCAAAAACATTCAGTACTTC. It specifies CASQGWTGDIRGAKNIQYF.

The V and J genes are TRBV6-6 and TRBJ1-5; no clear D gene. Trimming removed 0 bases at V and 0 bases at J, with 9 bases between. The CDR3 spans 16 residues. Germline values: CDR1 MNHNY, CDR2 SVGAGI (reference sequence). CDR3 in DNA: TGTGCCAGCAGTTACTCGACTGGGTATAGCAATCAGCCCCAGCATTTT. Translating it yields CASSYSTGYSNQPQHF.

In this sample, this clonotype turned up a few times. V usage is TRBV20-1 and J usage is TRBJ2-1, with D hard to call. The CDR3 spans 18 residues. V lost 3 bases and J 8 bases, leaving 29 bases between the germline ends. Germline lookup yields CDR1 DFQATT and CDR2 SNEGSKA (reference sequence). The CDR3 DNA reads TGCAGTGCTAGTGATACAGTCGGCGGCTCGGTAGAAGTCGATGAGCAGTTCTTC. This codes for CSASDTVGGSVEVDEQFF.

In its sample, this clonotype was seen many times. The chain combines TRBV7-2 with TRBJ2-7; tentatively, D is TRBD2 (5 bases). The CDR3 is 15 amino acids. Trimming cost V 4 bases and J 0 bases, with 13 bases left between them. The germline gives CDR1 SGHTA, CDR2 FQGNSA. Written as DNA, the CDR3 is TGTGCCAGCAGCTCTACGAGCGGCATCTCCTACGAGCAGTACGTC. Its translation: CASSSTSGISYEQYV.

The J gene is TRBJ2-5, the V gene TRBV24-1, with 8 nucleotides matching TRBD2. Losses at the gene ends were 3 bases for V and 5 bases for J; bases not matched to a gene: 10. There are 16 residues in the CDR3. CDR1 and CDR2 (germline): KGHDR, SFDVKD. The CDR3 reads CATSDAGGGSTETQYF. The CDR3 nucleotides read TGTGCCACCAGTGATGCGGGGGGCGGTTCAACGGAGACCCAGTACTTC.

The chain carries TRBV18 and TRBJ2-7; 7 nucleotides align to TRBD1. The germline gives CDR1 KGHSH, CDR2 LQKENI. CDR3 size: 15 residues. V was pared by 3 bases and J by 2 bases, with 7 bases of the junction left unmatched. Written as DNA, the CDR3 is TGTGCCAGCTCACCCCTGGGGGACAGTCCCTACGAGCAGTACTTC. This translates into CASSPLGDSPYEQYF.

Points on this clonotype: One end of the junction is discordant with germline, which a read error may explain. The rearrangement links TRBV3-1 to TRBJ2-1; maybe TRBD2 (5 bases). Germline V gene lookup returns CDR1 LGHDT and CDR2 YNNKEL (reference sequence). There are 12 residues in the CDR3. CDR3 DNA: TGTGCCAGCAGCGTCTCCGGAGGACGGAAGCTCTTC. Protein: CASSVSGGRKLF.

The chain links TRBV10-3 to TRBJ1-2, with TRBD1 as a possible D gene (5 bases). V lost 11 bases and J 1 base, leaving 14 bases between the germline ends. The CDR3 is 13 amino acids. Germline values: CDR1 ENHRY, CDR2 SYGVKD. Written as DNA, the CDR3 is TGTGCCTCCGCGACAGAGATTAACTATGGCTACACCTTC. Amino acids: CASATEINYGYTF.

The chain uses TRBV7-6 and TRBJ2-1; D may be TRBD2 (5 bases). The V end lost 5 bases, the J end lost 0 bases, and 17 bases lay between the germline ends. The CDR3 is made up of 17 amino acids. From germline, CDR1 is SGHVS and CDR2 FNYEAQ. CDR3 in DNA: TGTGCCAGCAGCACACTGGAGCTAGCCCCCTCCTACAATGAGCAGTTCTTC. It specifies CASSTLELAPSYNEQFF.

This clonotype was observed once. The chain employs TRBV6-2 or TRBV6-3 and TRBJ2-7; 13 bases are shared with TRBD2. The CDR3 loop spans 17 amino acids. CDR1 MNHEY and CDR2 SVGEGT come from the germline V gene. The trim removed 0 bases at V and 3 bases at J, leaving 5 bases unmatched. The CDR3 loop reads CASSYSQGTSGVYEQYV. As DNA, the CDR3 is TGTGCCAGCAGTTACTCCCAAGGGACTAGCGGGGTCTACGAGCAGTACGTC.

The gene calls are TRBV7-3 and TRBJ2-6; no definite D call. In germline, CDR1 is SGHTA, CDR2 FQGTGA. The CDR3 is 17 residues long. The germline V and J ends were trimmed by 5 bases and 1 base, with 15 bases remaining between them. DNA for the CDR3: TGTGCCAGCAGCCCTCCCGCCAAGGAATCTGGGGCCAACGTCCTGACTTTC. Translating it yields CASSPPAKESGANVLTF.

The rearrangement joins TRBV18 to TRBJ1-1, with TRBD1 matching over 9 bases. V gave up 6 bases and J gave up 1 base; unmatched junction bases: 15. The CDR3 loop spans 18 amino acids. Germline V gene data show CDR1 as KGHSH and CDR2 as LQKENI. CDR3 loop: CASSTTGGEASSNTEAFF. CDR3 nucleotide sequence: TGTGCCAGCTCGACAACAGGGGGCGAAGCGTCCTCGAACACTGAAGCTTTCTTT. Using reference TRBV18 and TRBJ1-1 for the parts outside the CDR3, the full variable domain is NAGVMQNPRHLVRRRGQEARLRCSPMKGHSHVYWYRQLPEEGLKFMVYLQKENIIDESGMPKERFSAEFPKEGPSILRIQQVVRGDSAAYFCASSTTGGEASSNTEAFFGQGTRLTVV.

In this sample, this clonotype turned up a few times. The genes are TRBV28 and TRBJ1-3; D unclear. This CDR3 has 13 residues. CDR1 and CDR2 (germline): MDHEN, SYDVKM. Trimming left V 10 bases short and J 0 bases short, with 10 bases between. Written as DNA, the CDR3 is TGTGCCACCCTGTTATCCTCTGGAAACACCATATATTTT. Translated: CATLLSSGNTIYF.

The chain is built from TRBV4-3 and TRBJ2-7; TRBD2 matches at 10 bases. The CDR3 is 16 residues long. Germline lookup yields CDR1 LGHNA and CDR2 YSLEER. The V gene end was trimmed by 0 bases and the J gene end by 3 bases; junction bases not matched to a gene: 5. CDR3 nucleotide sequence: TGCGCCAGCAGCCAAGATGAGGGACTAGCGTTCTACGAGCAGTACGTC. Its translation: CASSQDEGLAFYEQYV.